Listed below are T cell receptor beta chains from one sample, sequenced in a study of blood T cells in healthy people across ages. Using its own MiXCR run on the 5' RACE reads, TCRdb lists one record per CDR3 protein. The data hold 1.5 million to 1.9 million distinct CDR3 sequences, with approximately 42% observed a single time. The sample taken for sequencing was blood. These receptors all stem from a woman younger than 30 in good health. Each CDR3 is given with its conserved first and last residue. Clone size is stated in some rows and not others, as once, few, many or a class when expanded.

TRBJ2-6,TRBV27,many,CASSLGGANVLTF
TRBJ2-7,TRBV4-3,-,CASSQGLGRSSYEQYF
TRBJ2-2,TRBV29-1,-,CSVEVGGLNTGELFF
TRBJ1-2,TRBV20-1,few,CSASFFKGPLTF
TRBJ2-7,TRBV7-9,-,CASSARTKTREQYF
TRBJ1-5,TRBV5-1,-,CASSPDKNGQPQHF
TRBJ1-5,TRBV20-1,few,CSAQRTGGWSNQPQHF
TRBJ1-2,TRBV10-2,-,CASSESTREGSYTF
TRBJ2-7,TRBV5-1,once,CASRPSSISSYNEQYF
TRBJ1-2,TRBV7-9,few,CASSLVGGAGGYTF
TRBJ2-3,TRBV25-1,many,CASRGTSGGGTDTQYF
TRBJ2-7,TRBV5-1,-,CASSSRDINYEQYF
TRBJ1-2,TRBV18,-,CASSPLINAGTGNYGYTF
TRBJ1-2,TRBV5-5,-,CASRSLGQGGFYGYTF
TRBJ1-4,TRBV20-1,-,CSASRDGNEKLFF
TRBJ2-1,TRBV13,-,CASSLALASHEQFF
TRBJ1-2,TRBV7-4,few,CASSLKAPGTGGGYGYTF
TRBJ2-3,TRBV10-3,-,CAISESKASGKTDTQYF
TRBJ2-3,TRBV7-6,few,CSSSPPHTDTQYF
TRBJ2-6,TRBV7-2,few,CASSPDSSSGANVLTF
TRBJ2-3,TRBV2,-,CASSDEDTQYF
TRBJ1-6,TRBV7-2,-,CASSLGTGGESPLHF
TRBJ2-7,TRBV2,many,CASSRDTLKLYF
TRBJ2-7,TRBV5-6,few,CASTYLSGTYEQYF
TRBJ2-3,TRBV24-1,-,CATSGIAGEEDAQYF
TRBJ2-1,TRBV12-3/TRBV12-4,few,CASSWSGTAYNEQFF
TRBJ1-5,TRBV7-2,many,CASSSQVNQPQHF
TRBJ2-3,TRBV11-3,-,CASSSLTADTQYF
TRBJ2-4,TRBV20-1,few,CSAKTGGEGNIQYF
TRBJ2-1,TRBV4-3,-,CASSQGRRGAHYNEQFF
TRBJ1-2,TRBV14,-,CASSQELNYGYTF
TRBJ2-1,TRBV7-9,-,CASSLAWSIYNEQFF
TRBJ2-1,TRBV20-1,few,CSARDSTSGASYNEQFF
TRBJ2-2,TRBV2,-,CASSPFRGGNTGELFF
TRBJ2-5,TRBV2,few,CASSVQPKETQYF
TRBJ2-3,TRBV7-2,-,CASGRLAADTQYF
TRBJ2-5,TRBV4-1,-,CASSQDHTGGISKTQYF
TRBJ2-1,TRBV29-1,few,CSVVTTRGNEQFF
TRBJ2-5,TRBV7-2,-,CASSVVEGVLGQYF
TRBJ2-5,TRBV20-1,-,CSATPGSAETQYF
TRBJ2-1,TRBV12-3/TRBV12-4,-,CASSASGPPYNEQFF
TRBJ2-1,TRBV5-1,-,CASSRPGLAGDNEQFF
TRBJ2-3,TRBV29-1,-,CSGTLIEDTQYF
TRBJ2-1,TRBV3-1,-,CASSPGQKSSYNGQFF
TRBJ2-1,TRBV6-5,-,CASSYPTAVDKPYSSYNEQFF
TRBJ2-5,TRBV20-1,few,CSAPPGEGGYQETQYF
TRBJ1-2,TRBV11-2,many,CASSYYTGGADGYTF
TRBJ2-5,TRBV4-3,-,CASSRATGLEETQDF
TRBJ2-3,TRBV6-6,few,CASTDLAGVSDTQYF
TRBJ2-5,TRBV18,once,CASSPGTSEETQYF
TRBJ2-5,TRBV28,-,CASVGSRGAHSEQYF
TRBJ2-1,TRBV5-1,few,CASSLDGTSGGTSYNEQFF
TRBJ2-3,TRBV6-5,few,CASSMGGGTDTQYF
TRBJ1-2,TRBV18,-,CASSPQGTEGYTF
TRBJ2-7,TRBV7-9,few,CASSLDREGYEQYF
TRBJ2-3,TRBV9,few,CASSLRDRMRDTQYF
TRBJ2-5,TRBV4-2,-,CASSLSGGTEETQYF
TRBJ1-5,TRBV20-1,-,CSSRDRQGLNQPQHF
TRBJ2-3,TRBV27,few,CASSYGEFPDTQYF
TRBJ2-7,TRBV6-2/TRBV6-3,many,CASSYVAGAYEQYF